This section outlines one T cell receptor beta chain sequence together with its context. The assay was immunoSEQ multiplex PCR, and TCRdb's table has in-frame clones only and misses some. The sample lists about 49,000 clones, more than 85% seen once, with around 5% in the top ten. These data come from a study of blood T cell repertoires in COVID-19. Study information: The analysed material was cDNA or gDNA that came from T cells, B-cell-depleted T cells, or PBMCs.

This CDR3 spans 16 amino acids. Trimming removed 4 bases from V and 2 bases from J; junction bases left unmatched: 5. From germline, CDR1 is MDHEN and CDR2 SYDVKM. Material for sequencing was peripheral blood. The rearrangement links TRBV28 to TRBJ2-3; 11 bases match TRBD1. The sequence came from a man in his forties or fifties with active COVID-19. CDR3 loop: CASSSWDRGTTDTQYF. CDR3 nucleotide sequence: TGTGCCAGCAGTTCCTGGGACAGGGGGACCACAGATACGCAGTATTTT.